The 21 T cell receptor beta chains reported below all come from one sample, sequenced in a study of cytomegalovirus exposure and HLA in healthy donors (dated by TCRdb to about 2017). Libraries were built with the immunoSEQ multiplex PCR assay. For the multiplex PCR, a mixture combining 60 forward primers for TCR Vbeta segments and 13 reverse primers for TCR Jbeta segments was used. The table comes from immuneACCESS by way of TCRdb, which keeps in-frame sequences with V and J called. Part of the clones is missing from these tables; in studies checked, under half for an unresolved V gene and the rest for unknown reasons. A total of about 140,000 clones appear in this sample, more than 70% of them only once. The leading ten clones occupy over 9% of the sample. The specimen was PBMCs. Every receptor here comes from a young man in good health and CMV-seropositive.

Only a few counts were recorded for this clone. The chain employs TRBV20-1 and TRBJ2-1, with 7 bases aligning to TRBD2. The CDR3 is 11 amino acids. Per the germline V gene, CDR1 is DFQATT and CDR2 is SNEGSKA (reference sequence). Trimming cost V 6 bases and J 9 bases; bases outside gene matches: 5. This chain's CDR3 is CSAASGIEQFF. The CDR3 nucleotides are TGCAGTGCCGCAAGCGGGATTGAGCAGTTCTTC.

The CDR3 here is CASSLFGTANTEAFF. The CDR3 DNA is TGTGCCAGCAGCTTGTTTGGGACAGCGAACACTGAAGCTTTCTTT. The rearrangement uses TRBV5-6 and TRBJ1-1; 7 bases map to TRBD1. The CDR3 is 15 residues long. J was trimmed by 1 base and V by 1 base; bases with no gene match: 4. Germline lookup yields CDR1 SGHDT and CDR2 YYEEEE.

There are a few counts of this clone. The gene calls are TRBV6-1 and TRBJ2-3; 13 nucleotides line up with TRBD2. There are 14 residues in the CDR3. V lost 6 bases, J lost 6 bases, and 3 bases stayed unmatched. Germline CDR1 MNHNS, CDR2 SASEGT. In DNA form, the CDR3 reads TGTGCCAGCAGCACTAGCGGGGGGGATGATACGCAGTATTTT. Protein sequence: CASSTSGGDDTQYF.

The chain links TRBV7-2 to TRBJ1-3, with TRBD1 as a possible D gene (6 bases). V dropped 8 bases and J dropped 0 bases, with 8 bases sitting between them. The length of the CDR3 is 13 residues. Germline V gene lookup returns CDR1 SGHTA and CDR2 FQGNSA. The CDR3, as DNA: TGTGCCAGCCGACAGGTCTCTGGAAACACCATATATTTT. This encodes CASRQVSGNTIYF. The full variable domain, rest sourced from reference TRBV7-2 and TRBJ1-3, is GAGVSQSPSNKVTEKGKDVELRCDPISGHTALYWYRQSLGQGLEFLIYFQGNSAPDKSGLPSDRFSAERTGGSVSTLTIQRTQQEDSAVYLCASRQVSGNTIYFGEGSWLTVV.

The rearrangement links TRBV28 to TRBJ1-5; 7 bases agree with TRBD1. From germline, CDR1 is MDHEN and CDR2 SYDVKM. V shed 5 bases and J 2 bases; nucleotides not matched to a gene: 6. The CDR3 is 15 amino acids. The CDR3 DNA sequence: TGTGCCAGCAGTGCTCGGACAGGTCGCAATCAGCCCCAGCATTTT. Translated: CASSARTGRNQPQHF.

There are a few counts of this clone. The gene calls are TRBV27 and TRBJ1-3, with D uncertain. CDR1 is MNHEY and CDR2 is SMNVEV in the germline V gene (reference sequence). The CDR3 is 13 amino acids. V lost 4 bases and J lost 3, with 7 bases in between. CDR3 loop: CASSSGVGNTIYF. The DNA for the CDR3 is TGTGCCAGCAGTTCCGGGGTTGGAAACACCATATATTTT.

The chain has TRBV5-6 and TRBJ1-3; D ambiguous. This CDR3 spans 14 amino acids. The germline gives CDR1 SGHDT, CDR2 YYEEEE. V gave up 2 bases and J gave up 0 bases, with 6 bases separating them. The CDR3 sequence is CASSFYSSGNTIYF. The DNA for the CDR3 is TGTGCCAGCAGCTTTTATAGCTCTGGAAACACCATATATTTT.

V usage is TRBV5-8 and J usage is TRBJ2-5; 15 nucleotides align to TRBD2. V lost 4 bases, J lost 5 bases, and 6 bases stayed unmatched. The CDR3 is 16 amino acids. Germline assignment: CDR1 SGHTS and CDR2 YDEGEE. As DNA, the CDR3 is TGTGCCAGCAGCAAAGCGGGGACTAGCGGGGGGGAGACCCAGTACTTC. This sequence encodes CASSKAGTSGGETQYF. Combining the CDR3 with reference TRBV5-8 and TRBJ2-5 gives the whole variable domain EAGVTQSPTHLIKTRGQQATLRCSPISGHTSVYWYQQALGLGLQFLLWYDEGEERNRGNFPPRFSGRQFPNYSSELNVNALELEDSALYLCASSKAGTSGGETQYFGPGTRLLVL.

This clone was picked up one time. The rearrangement joins TRBV28 to TRBJ1-2; 7 nucleotides align to TRBD1. Losses at the gene ends were 7 bases for V and 4 bases for J; bases not matched to a gene: 6. The CDR3 spans 13 residues. Per germline, CDR1 MDHEN and CDR2 SYDVKM. CDR3 coding DNA: TGTGCCAGCAATCAGGGGGGTCCCTATGGCTACACCTTC. Protein product: CASNQGGPYGYTF.

This clone was seen more than once but under ten times. The J gene is TRBJ1-3, the V gene TRBV27; D ambiguous. CDR3 length: 14 amino acids. Trimming took off 6 bases at V and 0 bases at J, with 9 bases between the two ends. Per germline, CDR1 MNHEY and CDR2 SMNVEV (reference sequence). The CDR3 nucleotides are TGTGCCAGCAGGAGAGGAGGCTCTGGAAACACCATATATTTT. This codes for CASRRGGSGNTIYF.

V gene TRBV10-1 combines with J gene TRBJ2-1; D not certain. This CDR3 has 14 residues. Per the germline V gene, CDR1 is WNHNN and CDR2 is SYGVQD (reference sequence). V gave up 8 bases and J gave up 0 bases, with 11 bases separating them. This CDR3 is CASSDSGSYNEQFF. The CDR3 region has the DNA TGCGCCAGCTCAGACTCGGGCTCCTACAATGAGCAGTTCTTC.

The chain couples TRBV7-8 to TRBJ2-3; maybe TRBD2 (6 bases). CDR1 SGHVS and CDR2 FQNEAQ come from the germline V gene. V gave up 5 bases and J gave up 4 bases, with 19 bases separating them. The CDR3 has 16 residues. CDR3 residues: CASSHQGLRSSDTQYF. The CDR3 DNA reads as TGTGCCAGCAGCCACCAGGGACTGCGTAGTTCAGATACGCAGTATTTT.

The rearrangement links TRBV5-4 to TRBJ2-1, with 9 bases identical to TRBD2. Germline CDR1 reads SGHNT; CDR2 reads YYREEE (reference sequence). Unmatched junction bases numbered 7, after V lost 0 bases and J lost 0 bases. The CDR3 runs to 18 residues. DNA of the CDR3: TGTGCCAGCAGCTTGGCAATCCTAGCGGGAATCTCCTACAATGAGCAGTTCTTC. It yields the protein CASSLAILAGISYNEQFF.

CDR3 sequence reads: CASLGGSETQYF. CDR3 nucleotides: TGTGCCAGTCTCGGGGGATCAGAGACCCAGTACTTC. This rearrangement joins TRBV19 to TRBJ2-5, with a tentative D call TRBD2 (6 bases). The CDR3 is made up of 12 amino acids. Germline CDR1 LNHDA, CDR2 SQIVND (reference sequence). V gave up 8 bases and J gave up 4 bases, with 11 bases separating them.

This clone was seen only a few times. This chain connects TRBV2 to TRBJ2-7; D is undetermined. The CDR3 sequence is 15 residues long. Germline V gene lookup returns CDR1 SNHLY and CDR2 FYNNEI. V dropped 5 bases and J dropped 0 bases, with 14 bases sitting between them. In DNA, the CDR3 is TGTGCCAGCAGTCAATTGGGCAGAAGCTCCTACGAGCAGTACTTC. It encodes CASSQLGRSSYEQYF.

This rearrangement joins TRBV6-1 to TRBJ1-4; D is undetermined. Germline loops: CDR1 MNHNS, CDR2 SASEGT. The CDR3 has 12 amino acids. Trimming shortened V by 6 bases and J by 8 bases, and 10 bases separated the two germline ends. The CDR3 DNA reads TGTGCCAGCAGCCCGGGGATAGAAAAACTGTTTTTT. Its protein product is CASSPGIEKLFF.

The rearrangement joins TRBV5-4 to TRBJ2-5; D uncertain. CDR1 and CDR2 from the germline V gene are SGHNT and YYREEE (reference sequence). The V and J ends lost 0 bases and 2 bases respectively, with 11 bases between them. The CDR3 consists of 15 residues. The CDR3 nucleotides read TGTGCCAGCAGCTTGGCATCTGGAGCGCAAGAGACCCAGTACTTC. The encoded protein is CASSLASGAQETQYF.

The chain is built from TRBV5-6 and TRBJ2-7; 7 nucleotides align to TRBD1. V trimming: 4 bases; J trimming: 7 bases; junction bases outside the gene matches: 8. CDR1 is SGHDT, CDR2 YYEEEE, per germline. CDR3 size: 13 residues. CDR3 DNA: TGTGCCAGCAGCGTGGGCAGGGGGTCGGAGCAGTACTTC. Protein sequence: CASSVGRGSEQYF.

This clone was seen more than once but under ten times. The chain recombines TRBV5-1 with TRBJ1-1; TRBD1 might be the D (5 bases). The V and J ends lost 2 bases and 4 bases respectively, with 9 bases between them. Germline CDR1 and CDR2: SGHRS and YFSETQ. The CDR3 extends over 13 amino acids. Here the CDR3 reads CASSFQGSTEAFF. CDR3 coding DNA: TGCGCCAGCAGCTTTCAGGGTAGCACTGAAGCTTTCTTT.

The chain combines TRBV5-1 with TRBJ2-1; 9 bases match TRBD2. The CDR3 extends over 16 amino acids. The V gene end was trimmed by 0 bases and the J gene end by 1 base; junction bases not matched to a gene: 2. Germline V lookup: CDR1 SGHRS, CDR2 YFSETQ. The chain's CDR3 is CASSLGAGGSYNEQFF. The DNA of the CDR3 is TGCGCCAGCAGCTTGGGAGCGGGAGGTTCCTACAATGAGCAGTTCTTC. The full variable domain, its missing parts supplied by reference TRBV5-1 and TRBJ2-1, is KAGVTQTPRYLIKTRGQQVTLSCSPISGHRSVSWYQQTPGQGLQFLFEYFSETQRNKGNFPGRFSGRQFSNSRSEMNVSTLELGDSALYLCASSLGAGGSYNEQFFGPGTRLTVL.

The genes are TRBV7-2 and TRBJ2-7; TRBD2 aligns across 9 bases. The CDR3 sequence is 14 residues long. Germline V gives CDR1 SGHTA, CDR2 FQGNSA. V was clipped by 5 bases and J by 4 bases; unmatched bases: 6. The CDR3, as DNA: TGTGCCAGCAGCCCGGCGGGGGGGGTGTACGAGCAGTACTTC. This encodes CASSPAGGVYEQYF.